The clone carrying this T cell receptor beta chain occurred a few times. This table comes from immunoSEQ multiplex PCR, and its TCRdb copy is limited to in-frame clones, with some not included. Of 8,000 or so clones in the sample, around a third were seen once. Trimming took 0 bases from V and 4 from J, leaving 7 bases between them. Germline V gene data show CDR1 as SGDLS and CDR2 as YYNGEE. The CDR3 length is 13 residues. The data derive from a study of graft-versus-host responses after intestinal transplantation. CFSE-labeled responder cells (200,000) were plated with 200,000 irradiated, violet-dye-labeled stimulator cells. Sorting of proliferating CFSE-low CD3+CD4+ and CD3+CD8+ responders took place after the reaction.

The receptor was isolated from a human patient who was an organ donor for intestinal transplantation. This specimen was alloreactive CD8+ T cells from a mixed lymphocyte reaction culture, taken before transplantation. Regarding subset: CFSE-low proliferating T cells sorted from approximately 6-day pre-transplant mixed lymphocyte reaction (GvH or HvG direction). The chain carries TRBV9 and TRBJ2-5; TRBD1 might be the D (5 bases). The DNA for the CDR3 is TGTGCCAGCAGCGTAGCTGGGGCAGAGACCCAGTACTTC. Protein sequence: CASSVAGAETQYF.